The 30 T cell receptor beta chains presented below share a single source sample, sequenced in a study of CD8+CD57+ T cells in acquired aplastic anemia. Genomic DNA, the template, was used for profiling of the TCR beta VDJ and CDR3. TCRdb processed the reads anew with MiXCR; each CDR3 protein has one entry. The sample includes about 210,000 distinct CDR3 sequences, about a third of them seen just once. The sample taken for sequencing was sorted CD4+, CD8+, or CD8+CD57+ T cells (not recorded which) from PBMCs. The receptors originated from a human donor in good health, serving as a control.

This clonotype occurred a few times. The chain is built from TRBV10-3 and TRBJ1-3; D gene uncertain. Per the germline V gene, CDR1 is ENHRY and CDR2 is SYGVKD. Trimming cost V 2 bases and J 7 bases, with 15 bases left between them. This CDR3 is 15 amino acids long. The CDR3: CAISETAGPWNTIYF. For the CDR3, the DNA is TGTGCCATCAGTGAGACGGCCGGACCCTGGAACACCATATATTTT.

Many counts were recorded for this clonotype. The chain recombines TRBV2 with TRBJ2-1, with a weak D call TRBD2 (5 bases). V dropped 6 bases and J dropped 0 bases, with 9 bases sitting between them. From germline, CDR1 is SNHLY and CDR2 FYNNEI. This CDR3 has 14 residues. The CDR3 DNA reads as TGTGCCAGCAGGTTAGCGAGCTCCTACAATGAGCAGTTCTTC. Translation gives CASRLASSYNEQFF.

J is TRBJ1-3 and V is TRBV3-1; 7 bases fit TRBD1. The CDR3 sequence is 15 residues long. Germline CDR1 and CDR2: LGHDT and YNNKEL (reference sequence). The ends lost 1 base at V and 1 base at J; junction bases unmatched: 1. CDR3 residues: CASSQAQGSGNTIYF. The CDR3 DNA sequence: TGTGCCAGCAGCCAAGCACAGGGGTCTGGAAACACCATATATTTT.

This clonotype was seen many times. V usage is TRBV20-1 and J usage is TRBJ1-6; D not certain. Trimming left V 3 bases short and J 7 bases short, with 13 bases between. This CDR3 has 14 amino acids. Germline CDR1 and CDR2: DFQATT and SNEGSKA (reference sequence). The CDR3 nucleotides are TGCAGTGCTAGGAAGGCTGAACCAAATTCACCCCTCCACTTT. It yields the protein CSARKAEPNSPLHF.

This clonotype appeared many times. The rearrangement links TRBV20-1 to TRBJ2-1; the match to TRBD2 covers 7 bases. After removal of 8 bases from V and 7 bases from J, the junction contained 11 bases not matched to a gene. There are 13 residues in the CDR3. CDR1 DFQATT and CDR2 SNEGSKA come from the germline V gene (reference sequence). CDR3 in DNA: TGCAGTAGACGGGGGGTAGTCGATAATGAGCAGTTCTTC. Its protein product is CSRRGVVDNEQFF.

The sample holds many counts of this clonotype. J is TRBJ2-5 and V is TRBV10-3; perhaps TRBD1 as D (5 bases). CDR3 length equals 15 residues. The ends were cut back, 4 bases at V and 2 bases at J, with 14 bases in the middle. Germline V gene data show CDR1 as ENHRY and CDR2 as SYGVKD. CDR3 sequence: CAISGLRGSQETQYF. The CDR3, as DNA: TGTGCCATCAGTGGGTTAAGGGGTTCACAAGAGACCCAGTACTTC.

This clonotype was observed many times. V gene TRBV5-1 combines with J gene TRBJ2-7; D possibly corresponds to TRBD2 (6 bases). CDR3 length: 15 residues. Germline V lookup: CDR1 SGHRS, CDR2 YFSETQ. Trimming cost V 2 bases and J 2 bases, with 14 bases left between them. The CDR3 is CASSFGWEVTYEQYF. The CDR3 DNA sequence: TGCGCCAGCAGCTTCGGGTGGGAGGTAACCTACGAGCAGTACTTC.

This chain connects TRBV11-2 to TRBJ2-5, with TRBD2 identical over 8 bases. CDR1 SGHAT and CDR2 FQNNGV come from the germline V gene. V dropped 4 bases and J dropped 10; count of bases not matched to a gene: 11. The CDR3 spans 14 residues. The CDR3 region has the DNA TGTGCCAGCAGCTCTGGATCCTTAGCGGGGATCCAGTACTTC. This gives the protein CASSSGSLAGIQYF. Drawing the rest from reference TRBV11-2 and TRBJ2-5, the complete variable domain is EAGVAQSPRYKIIEKRQSVAFWCNPISGHATLYWYQQILGQGPKLLIQFQNNGVVDDSQLPKDRFSAERLKGVDSTLKIQPAKLEDSAVYLCASSSGSLAGIQYFGPGTRLLVL.

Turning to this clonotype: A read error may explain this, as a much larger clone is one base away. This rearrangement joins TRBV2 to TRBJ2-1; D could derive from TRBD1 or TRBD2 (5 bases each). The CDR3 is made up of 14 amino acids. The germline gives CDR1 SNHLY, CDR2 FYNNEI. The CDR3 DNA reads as TGTGCCAGCATCGAAGGGGCAGGGTCCTACGAGCGGTACTTC. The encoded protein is CASIEGAGSYERYF.

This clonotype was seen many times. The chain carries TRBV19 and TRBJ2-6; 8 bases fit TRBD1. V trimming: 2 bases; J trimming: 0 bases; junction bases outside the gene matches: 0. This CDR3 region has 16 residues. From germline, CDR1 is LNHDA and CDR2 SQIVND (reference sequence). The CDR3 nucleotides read TGTGCCAGTAGTATAACAGGGGGCTCTGGGGCCAACGTCCTGACTTTC. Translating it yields CASSITGGSGANVLTF.

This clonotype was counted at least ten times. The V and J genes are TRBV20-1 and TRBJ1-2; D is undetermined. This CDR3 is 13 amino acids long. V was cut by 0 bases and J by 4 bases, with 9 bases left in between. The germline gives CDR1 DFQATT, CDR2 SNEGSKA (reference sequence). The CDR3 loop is CSARDSRLYGYTF. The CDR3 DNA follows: TGCAGTGCTAGAGATTCACGGCTCTATGGCTACACCTTC.

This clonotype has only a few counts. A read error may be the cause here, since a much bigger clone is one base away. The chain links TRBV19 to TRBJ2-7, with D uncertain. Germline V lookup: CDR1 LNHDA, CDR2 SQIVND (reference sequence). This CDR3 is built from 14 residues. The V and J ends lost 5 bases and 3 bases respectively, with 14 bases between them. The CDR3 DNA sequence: TGTGCCAGTAGTGCAAGTCCGGGCGGCTACGAGCAGTACTTC. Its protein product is CASSASPGGYEQYF.

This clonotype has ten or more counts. The CDR3 DNA sequence: TGCAGTGCCCGAGGGGCTAGATGGGAGCAGTACTTC. This gives the protein CSARGARWEQYF. The chain carries TRBV20-1 and TRBJ2-7; tentatively, D is TRBD1 or TRBD2 (5 bases each). This CDR3 spans 12 amino acids. Germline V lookup: CDR1 DFQATT, CDR2 SNEGSKA (reference sequence). V shed 6 bases and J shed 7 bases, with 16 bases lying between them.

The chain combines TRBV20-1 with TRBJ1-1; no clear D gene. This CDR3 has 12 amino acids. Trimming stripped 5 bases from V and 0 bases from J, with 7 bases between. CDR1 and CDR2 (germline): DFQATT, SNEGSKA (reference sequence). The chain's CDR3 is CSAGPLNTEAFF. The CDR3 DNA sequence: TGCAGTGCTGGACCACTGAACACTGAAGCTTTCTTT.

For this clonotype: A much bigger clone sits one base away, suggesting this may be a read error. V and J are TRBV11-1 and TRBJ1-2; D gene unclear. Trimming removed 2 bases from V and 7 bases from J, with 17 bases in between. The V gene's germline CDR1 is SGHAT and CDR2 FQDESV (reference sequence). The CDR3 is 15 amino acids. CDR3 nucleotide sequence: TGTGCCAGCAGCTTAAGTACACAGAGAGCGGGTGGCTACACCTTC. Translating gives CASSLSTQRAGGYTF. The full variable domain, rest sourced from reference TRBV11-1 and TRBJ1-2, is EAEVAQSPRYKITEKSQAVAFWCDPISGHATLYWYRQILGQGPELLVQFQDESVVDDSQLPKDRFSAERLKGVDSTLKIQPAELGDSAMYLCASSLSTQRAGGYTFGSGTRLTVV.

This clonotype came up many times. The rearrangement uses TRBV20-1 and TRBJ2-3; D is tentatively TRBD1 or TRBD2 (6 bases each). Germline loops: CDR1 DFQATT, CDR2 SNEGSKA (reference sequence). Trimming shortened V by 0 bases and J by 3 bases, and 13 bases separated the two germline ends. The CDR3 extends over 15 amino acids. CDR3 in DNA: TGCAGTGCTAGAGATCGGAGGGGGGAGACAGATACGCAGTATTTT. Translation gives CSARDRRGETDTQYF.

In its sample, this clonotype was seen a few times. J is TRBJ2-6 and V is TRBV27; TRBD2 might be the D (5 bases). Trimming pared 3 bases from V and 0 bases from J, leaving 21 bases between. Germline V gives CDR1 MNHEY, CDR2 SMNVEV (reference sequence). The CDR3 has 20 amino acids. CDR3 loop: CASSFSGLVRPSSGANVLTF. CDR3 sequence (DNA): TGTGCCAGCAGTTTTTCGGGGTTGGTCCGACCCTCCTCTGGGGCCAACGTCCTGACTTTC.

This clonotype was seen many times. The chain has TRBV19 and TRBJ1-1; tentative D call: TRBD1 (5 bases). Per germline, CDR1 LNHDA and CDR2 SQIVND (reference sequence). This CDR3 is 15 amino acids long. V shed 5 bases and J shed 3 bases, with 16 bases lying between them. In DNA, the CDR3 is TGTGCCAGTAGTCCTGGGGCTCTCCCGGACACTGAAGCTTTCTTT. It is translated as CASSPGALPDTEAFF.

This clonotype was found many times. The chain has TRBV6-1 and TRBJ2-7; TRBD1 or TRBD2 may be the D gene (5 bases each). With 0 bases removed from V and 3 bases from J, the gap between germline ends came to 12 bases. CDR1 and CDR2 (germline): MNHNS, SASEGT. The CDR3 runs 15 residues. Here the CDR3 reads CASSEAGRGYYEQYF. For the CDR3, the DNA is TGTGCCAGCAGTGAAGCGGGACGGGGATACTACGAGCAGTACTTC.

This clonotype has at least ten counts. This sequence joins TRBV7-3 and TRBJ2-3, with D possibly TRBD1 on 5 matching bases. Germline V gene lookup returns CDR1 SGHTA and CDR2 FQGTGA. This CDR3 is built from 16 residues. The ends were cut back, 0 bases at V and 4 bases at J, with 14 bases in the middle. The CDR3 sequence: CASSLTGQGFADTQYF. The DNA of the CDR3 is TGTGCCAGCAGCTTAACGGGGCAGGGATTCGCAGATACGCAGTATTTT.

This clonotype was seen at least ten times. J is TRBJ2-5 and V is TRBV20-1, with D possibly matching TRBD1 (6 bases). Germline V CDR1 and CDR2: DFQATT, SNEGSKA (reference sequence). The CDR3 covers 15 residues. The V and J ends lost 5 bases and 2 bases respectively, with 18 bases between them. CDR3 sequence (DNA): TGCAGTGCTGAAGGCGCAGGGGAAAGACAAGAGACCCAGTACTTC. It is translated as CSAEGAGERQETQYF.

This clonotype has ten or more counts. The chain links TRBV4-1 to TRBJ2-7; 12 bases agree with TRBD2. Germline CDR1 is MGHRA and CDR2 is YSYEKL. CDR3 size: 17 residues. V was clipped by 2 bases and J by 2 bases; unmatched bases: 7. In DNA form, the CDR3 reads TGCGCCAGCAGCCAATCCCGACTAGCGGGGGCCGCCTACGAGCAGTACTTC. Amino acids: CASSQSRLAGAAYEQYF.

CDR3 nucleotides: TGTGCCATACACGCAGTCGAAGGCTACGAGCAGTACTTC. It specifies CAIHAVEGYEQYF. The chain combines TRBV2 with TRBJ2-7; unclear D gene. Germline loops: CDR1 SNHLY, CDR2 FYNNEI. Between the trimmed V and J ends, which lost 10 bases and 3 bases, there was a span of 16 bases. The CDR3 is 13 amino acids.

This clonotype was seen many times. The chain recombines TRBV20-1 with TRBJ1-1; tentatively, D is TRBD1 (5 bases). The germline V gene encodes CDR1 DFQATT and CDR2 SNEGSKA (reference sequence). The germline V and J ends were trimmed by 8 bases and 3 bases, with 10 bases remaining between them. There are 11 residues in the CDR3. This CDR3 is CSSQGHTEAFF. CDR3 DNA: TGCAGTAGTCAGGGCCACACTGAAGCTTTCTTT.

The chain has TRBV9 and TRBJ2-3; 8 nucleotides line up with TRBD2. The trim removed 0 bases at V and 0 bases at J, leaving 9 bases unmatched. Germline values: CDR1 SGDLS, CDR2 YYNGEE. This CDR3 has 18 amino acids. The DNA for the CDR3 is TGTGCCAGCAGCGTAGGAGCGGGGGCGATCTCTAGCACAGATACGCAGTATTTT. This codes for CASSVGAGAISSTDTQYF.

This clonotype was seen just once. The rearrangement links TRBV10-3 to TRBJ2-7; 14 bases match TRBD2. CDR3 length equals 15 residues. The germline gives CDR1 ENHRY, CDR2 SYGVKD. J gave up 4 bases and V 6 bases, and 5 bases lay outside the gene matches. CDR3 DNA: TGTGCCATCAGGAGACTAGCGGGGGGGAAGTACGAGCAGTACTTC. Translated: CAIRRLAGGKYEQYF.

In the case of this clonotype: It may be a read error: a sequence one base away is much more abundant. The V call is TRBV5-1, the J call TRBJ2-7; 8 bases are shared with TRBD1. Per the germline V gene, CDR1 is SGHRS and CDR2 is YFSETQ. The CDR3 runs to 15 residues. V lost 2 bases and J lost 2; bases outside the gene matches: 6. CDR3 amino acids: CASSLRSGGTYEQYF. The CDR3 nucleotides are TGCGCCAGCAGCTTACGGTCAGGGGGCACCTACGAGCAGTACTTC.

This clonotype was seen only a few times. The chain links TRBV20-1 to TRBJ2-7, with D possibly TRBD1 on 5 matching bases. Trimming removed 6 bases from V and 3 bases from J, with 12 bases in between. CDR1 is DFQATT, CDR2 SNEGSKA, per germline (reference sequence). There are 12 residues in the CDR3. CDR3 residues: CSARQGIYEQYF. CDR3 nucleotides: TGCAGTGCGAGGCAGGGAATCTACGAGCAGTACTTC.

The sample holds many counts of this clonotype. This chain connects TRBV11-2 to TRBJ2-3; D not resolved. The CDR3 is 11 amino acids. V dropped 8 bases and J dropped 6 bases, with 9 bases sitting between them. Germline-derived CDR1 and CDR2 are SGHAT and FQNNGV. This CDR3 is CASEVADTQYF. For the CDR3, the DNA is TGTGCCAGCGAGGTGGCGGATACGCAGTATTTT.

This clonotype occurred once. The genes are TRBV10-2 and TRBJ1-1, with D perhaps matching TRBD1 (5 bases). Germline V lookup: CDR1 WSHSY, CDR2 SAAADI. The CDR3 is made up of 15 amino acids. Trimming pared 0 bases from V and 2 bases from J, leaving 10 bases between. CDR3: CASSESGTANTEAFF. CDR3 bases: TGCGCCAGCAGTGAGTCCGGGACGGCAAACACTGAAGCTTTCTTT.